The entry that follows covers one TCR beta chain sequence. It was with random hexamers that about 0.45 to 1 ug RNA was reverse transcribed. Amplification of TCR beta CDR3 across 54 Vbeta and 13 Jbeta was performed with immunoSEQ multiplex PCR. One entry per CDR3 protein, called by TCRdb with MiXCR from the immunoSEQ multiplex PCR reads. The table has some 160,000 distinct CDR3 sequences, roughly 95% seen once. The data were obtained in a study of CD8 T cells in Susac syndrome. The wider study: Sequenced Susac syndrome patients included six with clinically active disease and roughly eight in remission.

The sequenced target, TCR beta, came from blood CD8+ and CD4+ T cells. Negative isolation yielded CD8+ and CD4+ T cells; FACS enriched TEMRA cells. There are 15 residues in the CDR3. CDR1 and CDR2 from the germline V gene are SGHDN and FVKESK. Trimming left V 0 bases short and J 1 base short, with 7 bases between. The specimen sequenced was CD4+ T cells from PBMCs. J is TRBJ2-4 and V is TRBV14; D tentatively fits TRBD1 or TRBD2 (5 bases each). The receptor was isolated from a human donor with Susac syndrome. Written as DNA, the CDR3 is TGTGCCAGCAGCCAAGATTGGGGGGCCAAAAACATTCAGTACTTC. Translation gives CASSQDWGAKNIQYF.